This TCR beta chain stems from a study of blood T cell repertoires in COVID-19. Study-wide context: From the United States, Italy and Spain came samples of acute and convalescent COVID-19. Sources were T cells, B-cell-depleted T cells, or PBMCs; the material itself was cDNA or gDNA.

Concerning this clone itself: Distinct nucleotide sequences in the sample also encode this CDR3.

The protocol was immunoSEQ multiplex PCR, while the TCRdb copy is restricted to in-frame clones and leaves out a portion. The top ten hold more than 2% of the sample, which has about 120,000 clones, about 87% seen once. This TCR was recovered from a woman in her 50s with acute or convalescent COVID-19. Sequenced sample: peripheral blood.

The CDR3 DNA follows: TGTGCCAGCAGCTTACAGGGTGGAGGGGAAAAACTGTTTTTT. Translation gives CASSLQGGGEKLFF. The V call is TRBV7-2, the J call TRBJ1-4, with D possibly TRBD1 on 5 matching bases. This CDR3 contains 14 residues. Germline V CDR1 and CDR2: SGHTA, FQGNSA. Trimming took 2 bases from V and 8 from J, leaving 12 bases between them.